These 17 T cell receptor beta chains were sequenced from one sample in a study of cytomegalovirus exposure and HLA in healthy donors. Vbeta (60) and Jbeta (13) primers were used in the PCR. The protocol was immunoSEQ multiplex PCR, while the TCRdb copy is restricted to in-frame clones and leaves out a portion. The table lists approximately 190,000 clones, more than 75% of them singletons. The material sequenced was PBMCs. The receptors derive from a woman between 50 and 59 years old in good health and CMV-seropositive.

A word on this clone: One end of the junction fails to match germline, which may point to a read error. The gene calls are TRBV7-9 and TRBJ1-1, with TRBD1 as a possible D gene (5 bases). The CDR3 runs to 12 residues. Germline loops: CDR1 SEHNR, CDR2 FQNEAQ (reference sequence). For the CDR3, the DNA is TGTTCCAGCAGGGAGGGGAACACTGAAGCTTTCTTT. It yields the protein CSSREGNTEAFF.

V gene TRBV4-1 combines with J gene TRBJ2-1, with D perhaps matching TRBD1 (5 bases). V lost 1 base and J lost 6, with 13 bases in between. This CDR3 is built from 15 residues. Germline CDR1 reads MGHRA; CDR2 reads YSYEKL. In DNA, the CDR3 is TGCGCCAGCAGCCAAGGGGTTTTGGGGCTCAATGAGCAGTTCTTC. Translating gives CASSQGVLGLNEQFF.

The genes are TRBV21-1 and TRBJ2-5; no check of the table's D call, TRBD2, against the DNA was made. TRBV21-1 is designated a pseudogene. This CDR3 comprises 15 residues. The CDR3 bases are TGTGCCAGCAGTCCTAGCGGGGGGTCCCAAGAGACCCAGTACTTC. Residues: CASSPSGGSQETQYF.

CDR3 protein: CASSLLRDSWTYF. In nucleotides, the CDR3 is TGTGCCAGCAGCTTATTACGGGACAGTTGGACGTACTTC. V usage is TRBV5-8 and J usage is TRBJ2-4; TRBD1 matches 7 bases. CDR3 length: 13 amino acids. Trimming cost V 2 bases and J 15 bases; bases outside gene matches: 11. The germline gives CDR1 SGHTS, CDR2 YDEGEE. The full variable domain, rest sourced from reference TRBV5-8 and TRBJ2-4, is EAGVTQSPTHLIKTRGQQATLRCSPISGHTSVYWYQQALGLGLQFLLWYDEGEERNRGNFPPRFSGRQFPNYSSELNVNALELEDSALYLCASSLLRDSWTYFGAGTRLSVL.

This chain links TRBV6-1 with TRBJ1-2; 8 positions agree with TRBD1. This CDR3 has 14 amino acids. CDR1 and CDR2 (germline): MNHNS, SASEGT. Trimming removed 5 bases from V and 4 bases from J; junction bases left unmatched: 6. The CDR3: CASSSGGASYGYTF. In DNA, the CDR3 is TGTGCCAGCAGTTCAGGGGGCGCAAGCTATGGCTACACCTTC.

This rearrangement joins TRBV4-3 to TRBJ1-2, with D maybe TRBD1 (5 bases). V lost 0 bases and J lost 4, with 12 bases in between. Per the germline V gene, CDR1 is LGHNA and CDR2 is YSLEER. This CDR3 comprises 15 residues. CDR3 residues: CASSQDQRGGYGYTF. CDR3 bases: TGCGCCAGCAGCCAAGATCAAAGGGGTGGCTATGGCTACACCTTC.

The chain couples TRBV4-1 to TRBJ2-5, with 15 bases aligning to TRBD2. The CDR3 extends over 17 amino acids. Trimming took 4 bases from V and 3 from J; bases not matched to a gene: 6. The germline gives CDR1 MGHRA, CDR2 YSYEKL. Written as DNA, the CDR3 is TGCGCCAGCAGCCGCGGGACTAGCGGGGGGCTGGAAGAGACCCAGTACTTC. Encoded protein: CASSRGTSGGLEETQYF.

This chain uses TRBV7-9 with TRBJ1-1, with TRBD1 identical over 11 bases. Germline lookup yields CDR1 SEHNR and CDR2 FQNEAQ (reference sequence). The V segment lost 5 bases and the J segment 0 bases; nucleotides outside the gene matches: 11. The CDR3 runs 18 residues. The CDR3 region is CASSQAFGQGALNTEAFF. CDR3 nucleotide sequence: TGTGCCAGCAGCCAAGCTTTCGGACAGGGGGCGTTGAACACTGAAGCTTTCTTT.

CDR3 coding DNA: TGTGCCACCAGCAGTGACTTATTCAATCAGCCCCAGCATTTT. This gives the protein CATSSDLFNQPQHF. The chain has TRBV15 and TRBJ1-5; D is unclear. The CDR3 is 14 residues long. The V and J ends lost 3 bases and 3 bases respectively, with 9 bases between them. Germline CDR1 LNHNV, CDR2 YYDKDF (reference sequence).

V and J are TRBV15 and TRBJ2-3; no reliable D call. The ends were cut back, 3 bases at V and 0 bases at J, with 10 bases in the middle. The germline CDR1 and CDR2 sequences are LNHNV and YYDKDF (reference sequence). The CDR3 has 15 amino acids. The CDR3 protein is CATSRSGPSTDTQYF. CDR3 nucleotides: TGTGCCACCAGCAGGTCAGGTCCGAGCACAGATACGCAGTATTTT.

V is TRBV7-2 and J is TRBJ2-7; 11 bases align to TRBD2. The CDR3 runs 15 residues. V was pared by 1 base and J by 3 bases, with 2 bases of the junction left unmatched. Germline assignment: CDR1 SGHTA and CDR2 FQGNSA. This CDR3 reads CASSLGGTSGYEQYF. Written as DNA, the CDR3 is TGTGCCAGCAGCTTAGGCGGGACTAGCGGCTACGAGCAGTACTTC.

This clone was detected only once. The genes are TRBV5-1 and TRBJ2-2, with D perhaps TRBD2 (6 bases). CDR3 size: 14 residues. V was trimmed by 3 bases and J by 8 bases, leaving 14 bases between them. Germline V gives CDR1 SGHRS, CDR2 YFSETQ. CDR3 sequence (DNA): TGCGCCAGCAGCTCCAGAACGGGGGAAGGGGAGCTGTTTTTT. It specifies CASSSRTGEGELFF. Based on the CDR3 plus reference TRBV5-1 and TRBJ2-2, the full variable domain is KAGVTQTPRYLIKTRGQQVTLSCSPISGHRSVSWYQQTPGQGLQFLFEYFSETQRNKGNFPGRFSGRQFSNSRSEMNVSTLELGDSALYLCASSSRTGEGELFFGEGSRLTVL.

As regards this clone: The junction departs from the called germline gene at one end, perhaps through a read error. The chain links TRBV7-7 to TRBJ1-1; D unresolved. Germline V gene sequence: CDR1 SSHAT, CDR2 FNYEAQ (reference sequence). The CDR3 spans 13 residues. The CDR3: CASSLGRNTEAFF. The CDR3 DNA follows: TGTGCTAGCAGCTTAGGTAGGAACACTGAAGCTTTCTTT.

Only a few counts were recorded for this clone. This rearrangement joins TRBV10-2 to TRBJ2-7; D is undetermined. This CDR3 is built from 13 residues. V was shortened by 4 bases and J by 0 bases, with 7 bases between the two germline ends. The germline gives CDR1 WSHSY, CDR2 SAAADI. As DNA, the CDR3 is TGCGCCAGCAGTGGGGCAGGCTCCTACGAGCAGTACTTC. Translating it yields CASSGAGSYEQYF.

The genes are TRBV5-1 and TRBJ1-3; D unclear. V dropped 0 bases and J dropped 0 bases, with 13 bases sitting between them. The CDR3 runs to 17 residues. CDR1 is SGHRS and CDR2 is YFSETQ in the germline V gene. Here the CDR3 DNA reads TGCGCCAGCAGCTTGGGGGCAACCCAGTACTCTGGAAACACCATATATTTT. Translated: CASSLGATQYSGNTIYF.

Regarding this clone: One junction end disagrees with the germline gene, perhaps due to a read error. This chain connects TRBV7-9 to TRBJ1-1; TRBD1 matches 7 bases. The CDR3 has 13 amino acids. The V gene's germline CDR1 is SEHNR and CDR2 FQNEAQ (reference sequence). The CDR3 DNA is TGTTCCAGCAGCGGGGACAGGAACACTGAAGCTTTCTTT. Translation gives CSSSGDRNTEAFF.

Worth noting for this clone: Given a far larger clone just one base away, this is likely a sequencing read error. This same CDR3 is encoded by further DNA sequences in the sample. The genes are TRBV6-4 and TRBJ2-3; 7 bases line up with TRBD1. The germline V gene has CDR1 MRHNA and CDR2 SNTAGT. The CDR3 extends over 14 amino acids. The CDR3 region is CASSPTGLADTHYF. The DNA for the CDR3 is TGTGCCAGCAGCCCGACAGGGCTGGCAGATACGCATTATTTT.